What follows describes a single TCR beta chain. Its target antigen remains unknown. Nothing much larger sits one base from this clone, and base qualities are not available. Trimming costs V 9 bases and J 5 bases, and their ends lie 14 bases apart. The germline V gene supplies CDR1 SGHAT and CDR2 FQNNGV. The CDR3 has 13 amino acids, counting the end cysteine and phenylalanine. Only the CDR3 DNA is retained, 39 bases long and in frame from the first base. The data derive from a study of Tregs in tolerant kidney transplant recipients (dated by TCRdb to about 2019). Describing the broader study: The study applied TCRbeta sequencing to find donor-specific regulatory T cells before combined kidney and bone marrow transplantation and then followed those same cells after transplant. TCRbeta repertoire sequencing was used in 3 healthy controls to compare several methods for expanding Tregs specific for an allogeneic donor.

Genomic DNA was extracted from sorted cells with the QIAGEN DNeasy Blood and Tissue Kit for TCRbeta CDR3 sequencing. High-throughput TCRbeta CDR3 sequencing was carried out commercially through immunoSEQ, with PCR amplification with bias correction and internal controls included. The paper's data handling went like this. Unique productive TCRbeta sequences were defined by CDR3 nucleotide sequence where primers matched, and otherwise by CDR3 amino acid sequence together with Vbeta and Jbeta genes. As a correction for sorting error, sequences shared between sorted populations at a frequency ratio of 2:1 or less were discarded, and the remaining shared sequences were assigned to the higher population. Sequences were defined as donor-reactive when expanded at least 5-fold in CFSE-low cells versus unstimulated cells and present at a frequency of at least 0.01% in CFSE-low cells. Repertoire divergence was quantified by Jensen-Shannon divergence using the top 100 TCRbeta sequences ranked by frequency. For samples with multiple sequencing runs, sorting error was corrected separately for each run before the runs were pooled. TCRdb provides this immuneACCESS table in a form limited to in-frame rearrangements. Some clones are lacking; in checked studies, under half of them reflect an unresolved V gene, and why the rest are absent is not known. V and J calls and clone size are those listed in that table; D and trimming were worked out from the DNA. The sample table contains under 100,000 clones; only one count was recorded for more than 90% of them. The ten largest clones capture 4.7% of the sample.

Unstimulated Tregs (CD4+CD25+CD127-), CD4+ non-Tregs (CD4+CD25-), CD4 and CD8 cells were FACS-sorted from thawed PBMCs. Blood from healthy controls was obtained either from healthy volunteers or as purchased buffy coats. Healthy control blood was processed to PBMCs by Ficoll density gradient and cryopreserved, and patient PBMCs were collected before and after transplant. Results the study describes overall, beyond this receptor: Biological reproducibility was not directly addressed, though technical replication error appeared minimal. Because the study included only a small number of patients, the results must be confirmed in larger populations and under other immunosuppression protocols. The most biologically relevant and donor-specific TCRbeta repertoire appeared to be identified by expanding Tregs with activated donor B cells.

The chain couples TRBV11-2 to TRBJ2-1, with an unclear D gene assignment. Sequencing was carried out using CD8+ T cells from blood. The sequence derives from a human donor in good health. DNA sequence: TGTGCCAGAGACCATTCAAGCGACAATGAGCAGTTCTTC. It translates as CARDHSSDNEQFF.